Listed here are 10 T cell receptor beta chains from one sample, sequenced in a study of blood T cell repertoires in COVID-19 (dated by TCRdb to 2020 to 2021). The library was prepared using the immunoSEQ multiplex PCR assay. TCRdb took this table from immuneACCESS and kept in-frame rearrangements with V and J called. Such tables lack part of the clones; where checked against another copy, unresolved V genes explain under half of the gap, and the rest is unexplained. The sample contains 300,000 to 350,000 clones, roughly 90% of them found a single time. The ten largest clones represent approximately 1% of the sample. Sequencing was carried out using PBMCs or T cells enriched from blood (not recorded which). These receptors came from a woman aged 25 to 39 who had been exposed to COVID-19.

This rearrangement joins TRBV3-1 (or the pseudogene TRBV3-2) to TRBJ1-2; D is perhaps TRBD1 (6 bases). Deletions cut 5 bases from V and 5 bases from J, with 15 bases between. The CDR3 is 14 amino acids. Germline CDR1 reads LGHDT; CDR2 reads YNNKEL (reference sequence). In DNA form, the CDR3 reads TGTGCCAGCAGCTACCGACAGGCGGCGTATGGCTACACCTTC. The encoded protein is CASSYRQAAYGYTF.

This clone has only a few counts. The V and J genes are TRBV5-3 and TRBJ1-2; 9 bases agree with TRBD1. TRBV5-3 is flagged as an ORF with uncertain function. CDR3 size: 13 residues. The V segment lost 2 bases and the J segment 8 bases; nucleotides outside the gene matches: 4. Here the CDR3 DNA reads TGTGCCAGAAGCTTACAGGGGGCGCGAGGCTACACCTTC. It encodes CARSLQGARGYTF.

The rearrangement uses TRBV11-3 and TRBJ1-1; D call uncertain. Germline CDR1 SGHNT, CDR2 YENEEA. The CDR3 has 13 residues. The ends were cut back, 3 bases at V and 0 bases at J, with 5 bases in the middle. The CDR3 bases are TGTGCCAGCAGCTTCTTTCTGAACACTGAAGCTTTCTTT. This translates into CASSFFLNTEAFF.

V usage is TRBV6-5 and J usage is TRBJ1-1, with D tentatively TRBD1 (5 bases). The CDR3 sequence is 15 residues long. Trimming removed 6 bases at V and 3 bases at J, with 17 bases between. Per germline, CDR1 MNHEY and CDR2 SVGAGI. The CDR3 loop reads CASSPNKGQDTEAFF. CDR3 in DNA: TGTGCCAGCAGCCCAAACAAGGGGCAGGACACTGAAGCTTTCTTT.

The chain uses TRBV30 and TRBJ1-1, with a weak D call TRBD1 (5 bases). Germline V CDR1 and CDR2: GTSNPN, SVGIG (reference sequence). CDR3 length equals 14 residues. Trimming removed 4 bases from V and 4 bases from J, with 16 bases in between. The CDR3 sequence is CAWKGGRVGTEAFF. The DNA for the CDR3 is TGTGCCTGGAAAGGCGGCAGGGTGGGCACTGAAGCTTTCTTT.

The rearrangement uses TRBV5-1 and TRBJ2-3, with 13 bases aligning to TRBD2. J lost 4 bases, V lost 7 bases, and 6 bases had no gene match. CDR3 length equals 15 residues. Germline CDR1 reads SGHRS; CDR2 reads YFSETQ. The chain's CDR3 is CASSILAGGPDTQYF. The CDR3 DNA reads TGCGCCAGCTCGATACTAGCGGGAGGGCCAGATACGCAGTATTTT. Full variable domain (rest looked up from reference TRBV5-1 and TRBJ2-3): KAGVTQTPRYLIKTRGQQVTLSCSPISGHRSVSWYQQTPGQGLQFLFEYFSETQRNKGNFPGRFSGRQFSNSRSEMNVSTLELGDSALYLCASSILAGGPDTQYFGPGTRLTVL.

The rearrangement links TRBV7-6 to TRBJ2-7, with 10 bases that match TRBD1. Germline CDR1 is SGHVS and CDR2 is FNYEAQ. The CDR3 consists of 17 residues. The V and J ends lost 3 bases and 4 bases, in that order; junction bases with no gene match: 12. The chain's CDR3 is CASSFRTPGQGFYEQYF. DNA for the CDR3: TGTGCCAGCAGCTTCCGGACTCCGGGACAGGGGTTTTACGAGCAGTACTTC.

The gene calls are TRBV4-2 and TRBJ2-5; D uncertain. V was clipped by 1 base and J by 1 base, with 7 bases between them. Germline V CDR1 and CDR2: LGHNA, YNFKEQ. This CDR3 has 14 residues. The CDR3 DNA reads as TGTGCCAGCAGCCAAGTCACCGGCCAAGAGACCCAGTACTTC. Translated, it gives CASSQVTGQETQYF.

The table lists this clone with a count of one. This CDR3 is CASSPHYEQYF. The CDR3 bases are TGTGCCAGCAGTCCCCACTACGAGCAGTACTTC. This chain joins TRBV28 and TRBJ2-7; no reliable D call. This CDR3 has 11 amino acids. Trimming pared 5 bases from V and 3 bases from J, leaving 5 bases between. CDR1 MDHEN and CDR2 SYDVKM come from the germline V gene.

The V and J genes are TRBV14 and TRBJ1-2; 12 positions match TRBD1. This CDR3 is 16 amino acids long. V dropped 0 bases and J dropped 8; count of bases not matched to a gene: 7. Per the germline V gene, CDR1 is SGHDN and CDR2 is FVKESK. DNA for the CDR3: TGTGCCAGCAGCCAAGACGCGGGACAGGGGGCTAGAGGCTACACCTTC. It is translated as CASSQDAGQGARGYTF.